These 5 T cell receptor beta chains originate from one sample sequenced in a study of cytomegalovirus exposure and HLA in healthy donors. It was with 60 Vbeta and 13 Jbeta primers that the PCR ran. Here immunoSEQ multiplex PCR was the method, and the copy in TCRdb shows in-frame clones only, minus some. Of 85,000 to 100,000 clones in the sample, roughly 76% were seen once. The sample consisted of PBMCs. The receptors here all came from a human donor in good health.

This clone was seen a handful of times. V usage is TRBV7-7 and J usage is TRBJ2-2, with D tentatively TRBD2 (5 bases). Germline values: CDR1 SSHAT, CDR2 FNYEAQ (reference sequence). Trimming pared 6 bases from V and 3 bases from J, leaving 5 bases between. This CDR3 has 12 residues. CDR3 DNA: TGTGCCAGCAGGCGGGACACCGGGGAGCTGTTTTTT. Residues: CASRRDTGELFF. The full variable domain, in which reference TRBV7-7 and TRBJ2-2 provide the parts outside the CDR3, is GAGVSQSPRYKVTKRGQDVTLRCDPISSHATLYWYQQALGQGPEFLTYFNYEAQPDKSGLPSDRFSAERPEGSISTLTIQRTEQRDSAMYRCASRRDTGELFFGEGSRLTVL.

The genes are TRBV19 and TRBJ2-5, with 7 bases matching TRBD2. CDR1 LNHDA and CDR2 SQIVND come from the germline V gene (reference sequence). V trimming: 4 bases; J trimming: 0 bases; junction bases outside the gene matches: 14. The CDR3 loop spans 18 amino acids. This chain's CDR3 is CASSRGSGWGIDQETQYF. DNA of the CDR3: TGTGCCAGTAGTAGAGGTAGCGGGTGGGGGATCGACCAAGAGACCCAGTACTTC.

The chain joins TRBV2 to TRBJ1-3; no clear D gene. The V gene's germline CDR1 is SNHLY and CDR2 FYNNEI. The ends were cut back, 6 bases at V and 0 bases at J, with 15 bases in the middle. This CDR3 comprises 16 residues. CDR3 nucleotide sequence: TGTGCCAGCAGCCGGAGTCGGGGAAACTCTGGAAACACCATATATTTT. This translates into CASSRSRGNSGNTIYF.

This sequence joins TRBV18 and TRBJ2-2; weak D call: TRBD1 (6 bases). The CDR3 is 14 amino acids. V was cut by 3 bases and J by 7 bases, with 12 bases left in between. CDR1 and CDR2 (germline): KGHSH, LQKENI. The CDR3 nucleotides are TGTGCCAGCTCACCCGTACAGGGAGTCGGGGAGCTGTTTTTT. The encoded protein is CASSPVQGVGELFF.

CDR3 in DNA: TGTGCCAGCACCCCCCCGGGCAGGGAAGGAAACACCATATATTTT. This encodes CASTPPGREGNTIYF. This chain uses TRBV7-9 with TRBJ1-3, with D possibly TRBD1 on 5 matching bases. Per germline, CDR1 SEHNR and CDR2 FQNEAQ (reference sequence). This CDR3 spans 15 amino acids. Trimming removed 7 bases from V and 4 bases from J, with 17 bases in between.